What follows are 22 T cell receptor beta chains derived from one specimen sequenced in a study of blood T cell repertoires in COVID-19. Generated by immunoSEQ multiplex PCR, the TCRdb table keeps only in-frame clones and is missing some. This table has about 250,000 clones, nearly 90% appearing once. The sample was peripheral blood. These receptor sequences come from a woman aged 30 to 39 with acute or convalescent COVID-19.

This clone was seen a single time. The gene calls are TRBV28 and TRBJ2-7; D uncertain. Germline CDR1 reads MDHEN; CDR2 reads SYDVKM. The CDR3 totals 9 residues. The V end was cut by 10 bases, the J end by 3 bases, with 4 bases between. The CDR3 DNA follows: TGTGCCACCGGCTACGAGCAGTACTTC. Protein product: CATGYEQYF.

V is TRBV30 and J is TRBJ1-5; TRBD1 might be the D (6 bases). Germline values: CDR1 GTSNPN, CDR2 SVGIG (reference sequence). CDR3 length: 15 amino acids. V was shortened by 1 base and J by 2 bases, with 12 bases between the two germline ends. CDR3 amino acids: CAWSDSTGGNQPQHF. DNA for the CDR3: TGTGCCTGGAGTGACTCGACAGGCGGCAATCAGCCCCAGCATTTT. The full variable domain, completed using reference TRBV30 and TRBJ1-5, is SQTIHQWPATLVQPVGSPLSLECTVEGTSNPNLYWYRQAAGRGLQLLFYSVGIGQISSEVPQNLSASRPQDRQFILSSKKLLLSDSGFYLCAWSDSTGGNQPQHFGDGTRLSIL.

This clone was recorded only once. The chain joins TRBV30 to TRBJ2-2, with TRBD2 matching 13 bases. V gave up 4 bases and J gave up 2 bases; unmatched junction bases: 7. Looked up from germline, CDR1 is GTSNPN and CDR2 is SVGIG (reference sequence). CDR3 length: 17 amino acids. CDR3 DNA sequence: TGTGCCTGGACCGGGACTAGCGGGATAATTAACACCGGGGAGCTGTTTTTT. Protein sequence: CAWTGTSGIINTGELFF.

The rearrangement uses TRBV7-2 and TRBJ2-3; 10 bases agree with TRBD2. The germline V gene has CDR1 SGHTA and CDR2 FQGNSA. The CDR3 has 17 residues. V was clipped by 0 bases and J by 3 bases; unmatched bases: 6. The CDR3 DNA sequence: TGTGCCAGCAGCTTAGCGCTAGCGGGAGTTAAGACAGATACGCAGTATTTT. Protein product: CASSLALAGVKTDTQYF.

The chain recombines TRBV5-1 with TRBJ2-2, with 7 bases fitting TRBD2. Trimming cost V 4 bases and J 5 bases; bases outside gene matches: 2. The CDR3 extends over 13 amino acids. Per germline, CDR1 SGHRS and CDR2 YFSETQ. The CDR3 loop reads CASSRLATGELFF. CDR3 in DNA: TGCGCCAGCAGCCGACTAGCAACCGGGGAGCTGTTTTTT.

The rearrangement links TRBV19 to TRBJ2-3, with TRBD2 matching 13 bases. The CDR3 covers 16 residues. The V segment lost 6 bases and the J segment 5 bases; nucleotides outside the gene matches: 8. In germline, CDR1 is LNHDA, CDR2 SQIVND (reference sequence). Here the CDR3 reads CASRRLAGGVGDTQYF. CDR3 nucleotide sequence: TGTGCCAGTAGAAGACTAGCGGGAGGAGTGGGAGATACGCAGTATTTT. Full variable domain (missing parts from reference TRBV19 and TRBJ2-3): DGGITQSPKYLFRKEGQNVTLSCEQNLNHDAMYWYRQDPGQGLRLIYYSQIVNDFQKGDIAEGYSVSREKKESFPLTVTSAQKNPTAFYLCASRRLAGGVGDTQYFGPGTRLTVL.

V gene TRBV27 combines with J gene TRBJ1-1; weak D call: TRBD1 (5 bases). CDR3 length: 13 residues. The germline CDR1 and CDR2 sequences are MNHEY and SMNVEV (reference sequence). V lost 0 bases and J 11 bases, leaving 13 bases between the germline ends. CDR3: CASSLSGAIWAFF. In DNA, the CDR3 is TGTGCCAGCAGTTTATCAGGGGCGATCTGGGCTTTCTTT.

The chain employs TRBV7-2 and TRBJ2-4; tentatively, D is TRBD1 (5 bases). The CDR3 sequence is 16 residues long. Trimming pared 5 bases from V and 0 bases from J, leaving 14 bases between. Germline V gene sequence: CDR1 SGHTA, CDR2 FQGNSA. CDR3 amino acids: CASSPRGSLAKNIQYF. The DNA of the CDR3 is TGTGCCAGCAGCCCAAGGGGCTCCTTAGCCAAAAACATTCAGTACTTC. Full variable domain (rest looked up from reference TRBV7-2 and TRBJ2-4): GAGVSQSPSNKVTEKGKDVELRCDPISGHTALYWYRQSLGQGLEFLIYFQGNSAPDKSGLPSDRFSAERTGGSVSTLTIQRTQQEDSAVYLCASSPRGSLAKNIQYFGAGTRLSVL.

A few counts support this clone. V gene TRBV25-1 combines with J gene TRBJ2-1; D is uncertain. Germline lookup yields CDR1 MGHDK and CDR2 SYGVNS. The V and J ends lost 7 bases and 0 bases respectively, with 7 bases between them. The CDR3 is 13 amino acids. The CDR3 loop is CASTESSYNEQFF. As DNA, the CDR3 is TGTGCCAGCACAGAAAGCTCCTACAATGAGCAGTTCTTC.

This sequence joins TRBV7-2 and TRBJ2-1; 9 positions match TRBD2. CDR3 length: 16 amino acids. The germline V gene has CDR1 SGHTA and CDR2 FQGNSA. J was trimmed by 10 bases and V by 2 bases; bases with no gene match: 12. The CDR3 sequence is CASSLWTLAGRKEQFF. The CDR3 DNA is TGTGCCAGCAGCTTATGGACTCTAGCGGGACGTAAGGAGCAGTTCTTC. Full variable domain (outside the CDR3, taken from reference TRBV7-2 and TRBJ2-1): GAGVSQSPSNKVTEKGKDVELRCDPISGHTALYWYRQSLGQGLEFLIYFQGNSAPDKSGLPSDRFSAERTGGSVSTLTIQRTQQEDSAVYLCASSLWTLAGRKEQFFGPGTRLTVL.

The chain employs TRBV6-5 and TRBJ2-7; D call uncertain. The germline V gene has CDR1 MNHEY and CDR2 SVGAGI. The length of the CDR3 is 10 residues. The V gene lost 2 bases and the J gene lost 12 bases, with 8 bases spanning the gap. CDR3 DNA sequence: TGTGCCAGCAGTTACCCCCTGAGGTACTTC. It is translated as CASSYPLRYF.

The CDR3 loop reads CASSSTGVGNQPQHF. The CDR3 DNA is TGTGCCAGCAGTTCGACAGGGGTTGGCAATCAGCCCCAGCATTTT. The chain recombines TRBV6-6 with TRBJ1-5, with 8 bases identical to TRBD1. The V segment lost 4 bases and the J segment 2 bases; nucleotides outside the gene matches: 4. The CDR3 sequence is 15 residues long. Germline loops: CDR1 MNHNY, CDR2 SVGAGI (reference sequence).

The gene calls are TRBV19 and TRBJ1-1, with 7 bases identical to TRBD1. V gave up 5 bases and J gave up 4 bases; unmatched junction bases: 7. Germline V gives CDR1 LNHDA, CDR2 SQIVND (reference sequence). This CDR3 region has 14 residues. The CDR3 DNA is TGTGCCAGTAGTCGCAACAGGGGCAGCACTGAAGCTTTCTTT. This sequence encodes CASSRNRGSTEAFF.

The chain uses TRBV7-6 and TRBJ2-4, with 11 positions matching TRBD1. This CDR3 contains 16 residues. J lost 6 bases, V lost 5 bases, and 9 bases had no gene match. Germline-derived CDR1 and CDR2 are SGHVS and FNYEAQ. The CDR3 nucleotides read TGTGCCAGCAGCCCCGGGACAGGGGGTTTGGGAAACATTCAGTACTTC. This codes for CASSPGTGGLGNIQYF.

V usage is TRBV5-8 and J usage is TRBJ1-5, with D unclear. Germline CDR1 is SGHTS and CDR2 is YDEGEE. Trimming pared 5 bases from V and 0 bases from J, leaving 9 bases between. The CDR3 runs 14 residues. CDR3 DNA: TGTGCCAGCAGTCCAAAATCTAGCAATCAGCCCCAGCATTTT. Its protein product is CASSPKSSNQPQHF.

The chain couples TRBV27 to TRBJ2-7; TRBD1 matches at 10 bases. Germline CDR1 MNHEY, CDR2 SMNVEV (reference sequence). V trimming: 2 bases; J trimming: 6 bases; junction bases outside the gene matches: 4. The CDR3 consists of 14 residues. The CDR3 protein is CASSLGTGASEQYF. The CDR3 coding sequence is TGTGCCAGCAGTTTAGGGACAGGGGCTAGCGAGCAGTACTTC.

The chain joins TRBV3-1 (or the pseudogene TRBV3-2) to TRBJ2-2, with a weak D call TRBD2 (6 bases). The V end lost 4 bases, the J end lost 6 bases, and 21 bases lay between the germline ends. Germline CDR1 reads LGHDT; CDR2 reads YNNKEL (reference sequence). The CDR3 extends over 17 amino acids. The CDR3 protein is CASSLSQSSASPGELFF. The DNA of the CDR3 is TGTGCCAGCAGCCTAAGCCAGTCTAGCGCGAGCCCCGGGGAGCTGTTTTTT.

This rearrangement joins TRBV7-9 to TRBJ2-7, with a weak D call TRBD1 (6 bases). V lost 4 bases to trimming and J lost 6 bases, with 16 bases between them. Germline-derived CDR1 and CDR2 are SEHNR and FQNEAQ (reference sequence). The CDR3 loop spans 14 amino acids. CDR3 protein: CASSSTGSRAEQYF. CDR3 nucleotide sequence: TGTGCCAGCAGCTCCACAGGGTCTCGTGCCGAGCAGTACTTC.

J is TRBJ1-2 and V is TRBV7-3; D may be TRBD1 (6 bases). This CDR3 has 18 amino acids. Germline lookup yields CDR1 SGHTA and CDR2 FQGTGA. Trimming left V 3 bases short and J 2 bases short, with 22 bases between. The CDR3 sequence: CASSFPDPTGFHNYGYTF. The CDR3 bases are TGTGCCAGCAGCTTCCCAGACCCAACAGGGTTTCACAACTATGGCTACACCTTC.

The chain couples TRBV6-2 or TRBV6-3 to TRBJ2-5, with 8 bases identical to TRBD1. The CDR3 has 14 residues. V shed 5 bases and J 5 bases; nucleotides not matched to a gene: 7. Germline V gene lookup returns CDR1 MNHEY and CDR2 SVGEGT. DNA for the CDR3: TGTGCCAGCAGTACCGGACAGGGCCGGGAGACCCAGTACTTC. Translating it yields CASSTGQGRETQYF.

The chain employs TRBV6-1 and TRBJ2-7; 8 nucleotides line up with TRBD1. Trimming at V came to 2 bases and at J to 1 base, leaving 4 bases not matched to a gene. The CDR3 runs to 15 residues. The germline CDR1 and CDR2 sequences are MNHNS and SASEGT. CDR3 sequence reads: CASSESGTGSYEQYF. The CDR3 coding sequence is TGTGCCAGCAGTGAATCCGGGACAGGTTCCTACGAGCAGTACTTC.

This chain connects TRBV3-1 (or the pseudogene TRBV3-2) to TRBJ2-1; D is perhaps TRBD2 (5 bases). The CDR3 sequence is 14 residues long. The germline gives CDR1 LGHDT, CDR2 YNNKEL (reference sequence). V dropped 3 bases and J dropped 0 bases, with 6 bases sitting between them. The chain's CDR3 is CASSQGSSYNEQFF. In DNA form, the CDR3 reads TGTGCCAGCAGCCAGGGGAGCTCCTACAATGAGCAGTTCTTC.